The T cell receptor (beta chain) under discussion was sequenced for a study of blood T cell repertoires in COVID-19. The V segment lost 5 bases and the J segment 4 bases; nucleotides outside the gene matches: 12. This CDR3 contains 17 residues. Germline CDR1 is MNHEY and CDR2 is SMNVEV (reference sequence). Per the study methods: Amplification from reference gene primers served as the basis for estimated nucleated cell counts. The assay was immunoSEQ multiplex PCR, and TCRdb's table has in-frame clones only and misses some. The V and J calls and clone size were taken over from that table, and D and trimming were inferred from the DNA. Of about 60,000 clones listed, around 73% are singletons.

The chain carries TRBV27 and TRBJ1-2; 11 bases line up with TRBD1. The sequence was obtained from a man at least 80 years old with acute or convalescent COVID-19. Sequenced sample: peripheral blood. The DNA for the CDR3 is TGTGCCAGCAGTGCTCCGGGACAGGGGGGATTAATCTATGGCTACACCTTC. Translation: CASSAPGQGGLIYGYTF.